The sequence of this T cell receptor (beta chain) was determined in a study of graft-versus-host responses after intestinal transplantation. Measured with immunoSEQ multiplex PCR; TCRdb has only the in-frame clones, and not every one. The table includes tens of thousands of clones, 85% to 95% detected once. The germline V gene has CDR1 MNHEY and CDR2 SVGAGI. The CDR3 extends over 14 amino acids. V was cut by 8 bases and J by 1 base, with 11 bases left in between. The chain recombines TRBV6-5 with TRBJ2-2, with D unresolved. This sample comprised PBMCs, obtained about 320 days after intestinal transplant. The clonotype originates from a human patient who received an intestinal transplant, so some T cells may come from the graft donor. The CDR3 protein is CASGISLNTGELFF. The CDR3 coding sequence is TGTGCCAGCGGCATATCCCTGAACACCGGGGAGCTGTTTTTT.